This entry is about one T cell receptor (beta chain). The antigen is unknown. Healthy bone marrow donors made up the donors. There are 16 residues in the CDR3. The germline V and J ends were trimmed by 2 bases and 5 bases, with 18 bases remaining between them. Germline-derived CDR1 and CDR2 are MNHNS and SASEGT. The data derive from a study of cytomegalovirus exposure and HLA in healthy donors. The PCR ran on 60 Vbeta and 13 Jbeta primers. Here immunoSEQ multiplex PCR was the method, and the copy in TCRdb shows in-frame clones only, minus some. The sample data list around 50,000 clones. Whole-study results and caveats: Most TCR beta V segments were productive about 87% or about 30% of the time in an earlier analysis. One variant, a missense change in DCLRE1C, was linked in a later analysis to TCR beta V- and J-gene trimming. Sequencing likely produced, as an artifact, a cluster of highly shared sequence variants.

This receptor was taken from a woman aged 35 to 49 in good health and CMV-seronegative. The sequenced sample was PBMCs. V gene TRBV6-1 combines with J gene TRBJ1-1; a possible D gene is TRBD1 (5 bases). The CDR3 loop reads CASSEQPGQGRTEAFF. The CDR3 DNA is TGTGCCAGCAGTGAACAGCCTGGTCAGGGTAGGACTGAAGCTTTCTTT.